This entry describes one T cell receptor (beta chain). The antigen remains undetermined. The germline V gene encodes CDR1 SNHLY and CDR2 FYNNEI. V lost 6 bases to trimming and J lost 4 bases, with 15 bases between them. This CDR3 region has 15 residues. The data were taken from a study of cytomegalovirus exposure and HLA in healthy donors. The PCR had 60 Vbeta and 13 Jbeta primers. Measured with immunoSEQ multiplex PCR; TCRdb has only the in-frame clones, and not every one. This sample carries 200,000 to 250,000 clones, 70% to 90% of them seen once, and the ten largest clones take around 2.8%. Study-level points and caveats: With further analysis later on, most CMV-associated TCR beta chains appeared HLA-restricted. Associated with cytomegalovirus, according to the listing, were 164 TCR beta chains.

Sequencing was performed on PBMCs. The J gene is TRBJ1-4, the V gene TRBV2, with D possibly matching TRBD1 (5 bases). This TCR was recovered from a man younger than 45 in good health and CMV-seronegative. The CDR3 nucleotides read TGTGCCAGCAGGCTGAGACAGCCCTTTAATGAAAAACTGTTTTTT. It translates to CASRLRQPFNEKLFF.